This section outlines one TCR beta chain sequence together with its context. Its specificity is not known. CD25-based Treg depletion was applied to purified naive CD4+ T cells. Constant-region reverse primers amplified full-length variable regions, followed by semi-nested Nested Universal Primer A PCR. TCRdb recomputed calls from the 5' RACE reads with MiXCR, one row per CDR3 protein. The sample yields tens of thousands of distinct CDR3 sequences, roughly 22% seen once. Study-wide results and caveats: Tumor-infiltrating Treg TCR alpha and beta sequences overlapped most with tumor naive CD4+ T cells, then blood naive.

This receptor was obtained from a female donor with breast cancer. Sequenced material: tumor-infiltrating naive CD4+ T cells sorted from the breast tumor. Documented subset: naive CD4+ T cells, CD4+CD45RA+CD25-.

As DNA, the CDR3 is TGCGCCAGCAGCTTAACCGGGGCGGACCAAGAGACCCAGTACTTC. Translating it yields CASSLTGADQETQYF. The chain joins TRBV5-1 to TRBJ2-5, with D perhaps TRBD1 or TRBD2 (5 bases each). V lost 2 bases, J lost 0 bases, and 11 bases lay in between. Germline loops: CDR1 SGHRS, CDR2 YFSETQ. CDR3 length: 15 residues.